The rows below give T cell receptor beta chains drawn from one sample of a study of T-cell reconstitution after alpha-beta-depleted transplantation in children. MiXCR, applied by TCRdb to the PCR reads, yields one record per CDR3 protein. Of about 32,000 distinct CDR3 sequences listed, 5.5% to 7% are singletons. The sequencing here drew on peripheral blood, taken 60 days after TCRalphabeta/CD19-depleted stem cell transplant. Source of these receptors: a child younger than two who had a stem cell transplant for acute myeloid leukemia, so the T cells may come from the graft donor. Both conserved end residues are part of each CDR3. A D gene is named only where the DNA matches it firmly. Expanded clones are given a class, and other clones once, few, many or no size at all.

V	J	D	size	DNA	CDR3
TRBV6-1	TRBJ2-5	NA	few	TGTGCCAGCAGCGAGGCGACAGGGAGGGGCCTCAAAGAGACCCAGTACTTC	CASSEATGRGLKETQYF
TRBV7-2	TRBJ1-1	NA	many	TGTGCCAGCAGCTTACCCCCCGTGGGGAACACTGAAGCTTTCTTT	CASSLPPVGNTEAFF
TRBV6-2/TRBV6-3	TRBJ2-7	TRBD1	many	TGTGCCAGCAGCAAGTTCCGCAGCAGGGACAGTAAGAGATTCCTCTACGAGCAGTACTTC	CASSKFRSRDSKRFLYEQYF
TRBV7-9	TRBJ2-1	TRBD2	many	TGTGCCAGCAGCTTGCTGGCGGGGGGCTCCTACAATGAGCAGTTCTTC	CASSLLAGGSYNEQFF
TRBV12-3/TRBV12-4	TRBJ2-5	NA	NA	TGTGCCAGCAGTATCCTAGAGACCCAGTACTTC	CASSILETQYF
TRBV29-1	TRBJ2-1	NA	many	TGCAGCGTTCGGTCCTACAATGAGCAGTTCTTC	CSVRSYNEQFF
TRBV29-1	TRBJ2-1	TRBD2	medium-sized	TGCAGCGTTGATCCTAGCGGGTTCTACAATGAGCAGTTCTTC	CSVDPSGFYNEQFF
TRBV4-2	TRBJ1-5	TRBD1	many	TGTGCCAGCAGCCAAGAGACAGGGGACCGCAATCAGCCCCAGCATTTT	CASSQETGDRNQPQHF
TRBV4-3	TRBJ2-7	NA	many	TGCGCCAGCAGCCAATCTCCCTCCGGATGGTACGAGCAGTACTTC	CASSQSPSGWYEQYF
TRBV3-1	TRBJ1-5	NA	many	TGTGCCAGCAGCCAATCGGGCAGGCAATTTAATAGCAATCAGCCCCAGCATTTT	CASSQSGRQFNSNQPQHF
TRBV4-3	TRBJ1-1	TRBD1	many	TGCGCCAGCAGCCAAGAAAGGACAGGGTTCATGAACACTGAAGCTTTCTTT	CASSQERTGFMNTEAFF
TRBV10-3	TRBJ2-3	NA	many	TGTGCCATCAGTCTGAGGGGGGGCACAGATACGCAGTATTTT	CAISLRGGTDTQYF
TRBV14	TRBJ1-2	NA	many	TGTGCCAGCAGCCAAGAGGTGGGCAGGCTCTATGGCTACACCTTC	CASSQEVGRLYGYTF
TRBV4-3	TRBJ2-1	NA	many	TGCGCCAGCAGCCAAGGCGGATTTGGATTGGGCTACAATGAGCAGTTCTTC	CASSQGGFGLGYNEQFF
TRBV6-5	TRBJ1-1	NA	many	TGTGCCAGCAGTTACTACGTCACTGAAGCTTTCTTT	CASSYYVTEAFF
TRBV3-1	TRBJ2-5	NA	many	TGTGCCAGCAGCCAAGATCTGGGGAGTGGGACCCAGTACTTC	CASSQDLGSGTQYF
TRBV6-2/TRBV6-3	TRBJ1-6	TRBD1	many	TGTGCCAGCAGCCTACAGGGGTTGCCACCCCTCCACTTT	CASSLQGLPPLHF
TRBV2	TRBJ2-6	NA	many	TGTGCCAGCAGGTCCCGGGGAGCCGGGGCCAACGTCCTGACTTTC	CASRSRGAGANVLTF
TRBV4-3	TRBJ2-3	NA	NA	TGCGCCAGCAGCCAAGATCCCGGCACAGATACGCAGTATTTT	CASSQDPGTDTQYF
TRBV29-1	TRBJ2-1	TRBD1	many	TGCAGCGTAGTACAGGGGTTCTCCTACAATGAGCAGTTCTTC	CSVVQGFSYNEQFF